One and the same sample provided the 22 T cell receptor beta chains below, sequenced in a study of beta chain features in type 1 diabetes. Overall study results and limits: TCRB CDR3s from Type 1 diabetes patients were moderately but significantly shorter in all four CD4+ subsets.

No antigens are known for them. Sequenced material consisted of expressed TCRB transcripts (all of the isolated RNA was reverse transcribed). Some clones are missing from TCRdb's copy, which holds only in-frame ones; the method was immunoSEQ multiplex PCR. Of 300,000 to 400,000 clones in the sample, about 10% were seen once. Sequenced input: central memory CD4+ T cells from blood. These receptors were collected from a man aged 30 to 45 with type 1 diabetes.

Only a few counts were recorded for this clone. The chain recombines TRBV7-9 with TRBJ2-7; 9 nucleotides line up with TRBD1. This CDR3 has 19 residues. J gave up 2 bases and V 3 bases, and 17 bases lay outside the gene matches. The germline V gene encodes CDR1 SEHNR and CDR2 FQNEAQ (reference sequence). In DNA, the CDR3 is TGTGCCAGCAGCTTCAGGACGACAGGGGGTGAGCGACCTACCTACGAGCAGTACTTC. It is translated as CASSFRTTGGERPTYEQYF.

CDR3 protein: CASSEDRANEKLFF. The CDR3 nucleotides are TGTGCCAGCAGTGAAGACAGGGCCAATGAAAAACTGTTTTTT. V and J are TRBV6-1 and TRBJ1-4; maybe TRBD1 (6 bases). V shed 1 base and J shed 5 bases, with 8 bases lying between them. The V gene's germline CDR1 is MNHNS and CDR2 SASEGT. This CDR3 has 14 residues.

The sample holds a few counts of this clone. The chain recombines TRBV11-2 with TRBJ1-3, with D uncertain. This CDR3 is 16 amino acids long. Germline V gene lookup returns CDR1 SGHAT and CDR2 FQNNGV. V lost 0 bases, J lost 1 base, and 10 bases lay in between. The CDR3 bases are TGTGCCAGCAGCTTAGATCTCCCAAGTTCTGGAAACACCATATATTTT. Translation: CASSLDLPSSGNTIYF.

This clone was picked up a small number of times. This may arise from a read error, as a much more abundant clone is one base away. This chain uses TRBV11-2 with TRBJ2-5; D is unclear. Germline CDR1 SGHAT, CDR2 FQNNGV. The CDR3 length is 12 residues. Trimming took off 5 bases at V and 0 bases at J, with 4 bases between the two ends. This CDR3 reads CASSPYQETQYF. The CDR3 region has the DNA TGTGCCAGCAGCCCATACCAAGAGACCCAGTACTTC.

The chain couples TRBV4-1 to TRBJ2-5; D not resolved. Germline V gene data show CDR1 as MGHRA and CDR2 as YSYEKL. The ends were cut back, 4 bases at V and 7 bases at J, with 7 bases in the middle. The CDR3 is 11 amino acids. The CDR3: CASSLLGTQYF. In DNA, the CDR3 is TGCGCCAGCAGCCTATTGGGGACCCAGTACTTC.

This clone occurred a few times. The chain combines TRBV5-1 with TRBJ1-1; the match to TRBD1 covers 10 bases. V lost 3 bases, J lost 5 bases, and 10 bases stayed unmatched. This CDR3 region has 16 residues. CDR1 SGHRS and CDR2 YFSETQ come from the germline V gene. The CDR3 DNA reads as TGCGCCAGCAGCTCCATCGGACAGGGGGTAGAGACTGAAGCTTTCTTT. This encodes CASSSIGQGVETEAFF.

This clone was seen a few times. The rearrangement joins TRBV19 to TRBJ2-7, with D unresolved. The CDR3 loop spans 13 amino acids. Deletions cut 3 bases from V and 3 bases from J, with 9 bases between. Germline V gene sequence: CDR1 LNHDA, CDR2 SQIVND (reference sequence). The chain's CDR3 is CASSMALYYEQYF. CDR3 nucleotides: TGTGCCAGTAGTATGGCACTTTACTACGAGCAGTACTTC.

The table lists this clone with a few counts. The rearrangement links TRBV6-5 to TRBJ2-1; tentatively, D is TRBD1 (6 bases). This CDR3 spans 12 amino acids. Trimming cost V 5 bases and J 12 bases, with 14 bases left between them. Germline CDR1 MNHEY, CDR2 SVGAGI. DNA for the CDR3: TGTGCCAGCAGTCGAGGGACACCTCTGCAGTTCTTC. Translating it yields CASSRGTPLQFF.

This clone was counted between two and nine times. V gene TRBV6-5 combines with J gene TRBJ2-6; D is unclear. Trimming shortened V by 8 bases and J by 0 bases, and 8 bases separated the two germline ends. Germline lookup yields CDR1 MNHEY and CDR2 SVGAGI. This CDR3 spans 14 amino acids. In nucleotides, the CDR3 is TGTGCCAGCCCCAGAGACTCTGGGGCCAACGTCCTGACTTTC. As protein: CASPRDSGANVLTF.

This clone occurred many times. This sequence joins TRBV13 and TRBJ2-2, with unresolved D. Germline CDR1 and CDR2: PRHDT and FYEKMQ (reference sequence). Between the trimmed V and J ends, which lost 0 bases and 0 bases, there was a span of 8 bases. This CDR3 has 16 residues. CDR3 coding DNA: TGTGCCAGCAGCTTAGGGGCTCCTTCGAACACCGGGGAGCTGTTTTTT. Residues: CASSLGAPSNTGELFF.

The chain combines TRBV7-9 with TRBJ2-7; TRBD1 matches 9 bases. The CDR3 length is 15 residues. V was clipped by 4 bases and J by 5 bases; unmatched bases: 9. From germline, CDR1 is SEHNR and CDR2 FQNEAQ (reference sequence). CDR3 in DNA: TGTGCCAGCAGCTCTGACCCGGGACAGGGCCACGAGCAGTACTTC. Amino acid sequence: CASSSDPGQGHEQYF.

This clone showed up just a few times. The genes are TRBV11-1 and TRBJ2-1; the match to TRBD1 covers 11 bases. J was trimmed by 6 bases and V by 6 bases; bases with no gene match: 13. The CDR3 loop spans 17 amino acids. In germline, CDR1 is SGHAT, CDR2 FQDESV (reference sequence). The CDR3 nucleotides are TGTGCCAGCAGTGGGACAGGGGGAAGGCTCCCTCCCAATGAGCAGTTCTTC. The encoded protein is CASSGTGGRLPPNEQFF.

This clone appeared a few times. CDR3 region: CASSPGIRTEAFF. The CDR3 coding sequence is TGTGCCAGCAGTCCAGGGATCCGCACTGAAGCTTTCTTT. The chain combines TRBV6-5 with TRBJ1-1; possible D gene TRBD1, 5 bases. V gave up 5 bases and J gave up 4 bases, with 11 bases separating them. Germline assignment: CDR1 MNHEY and CDR2 SVGAGI. The CDR3 has 13 amino acids.

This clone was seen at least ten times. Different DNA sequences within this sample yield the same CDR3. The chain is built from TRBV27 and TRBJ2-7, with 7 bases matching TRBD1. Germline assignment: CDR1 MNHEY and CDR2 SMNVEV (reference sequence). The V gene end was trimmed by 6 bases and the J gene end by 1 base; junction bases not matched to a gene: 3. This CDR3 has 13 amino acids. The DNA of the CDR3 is TGTGCCAGCAGACGACAGGGTTCCTACGAGCAGTACTTC. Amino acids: CASRRQGSYEQYF.

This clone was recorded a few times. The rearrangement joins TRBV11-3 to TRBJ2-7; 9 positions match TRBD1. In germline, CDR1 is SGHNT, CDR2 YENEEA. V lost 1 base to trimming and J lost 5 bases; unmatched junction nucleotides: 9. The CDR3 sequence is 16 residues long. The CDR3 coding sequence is TGTGCCAGCAGCTTAGGCAATACGGGACAGGGCGACGAGCAGTACTTC. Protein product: CASSLGNTGQGDEQYF.

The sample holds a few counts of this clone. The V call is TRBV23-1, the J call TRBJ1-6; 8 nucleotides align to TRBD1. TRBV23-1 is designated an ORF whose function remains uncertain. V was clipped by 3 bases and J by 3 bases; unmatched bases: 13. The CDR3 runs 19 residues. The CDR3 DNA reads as TGCGCCAGCAGTCATCCCAAACTTACAGGGGGAGGCTATAATTCACCCCTCCACTTT. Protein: CASSHPKLTGGGYNSPLHF.

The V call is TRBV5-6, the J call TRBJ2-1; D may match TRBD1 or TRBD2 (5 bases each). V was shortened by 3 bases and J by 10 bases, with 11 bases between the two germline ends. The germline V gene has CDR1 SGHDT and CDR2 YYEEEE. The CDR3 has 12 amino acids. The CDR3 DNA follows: TGTGCCAGCAGCTCCCCCGGGACGGAGCAGTTCTTC. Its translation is CASSSPGTEQFF.

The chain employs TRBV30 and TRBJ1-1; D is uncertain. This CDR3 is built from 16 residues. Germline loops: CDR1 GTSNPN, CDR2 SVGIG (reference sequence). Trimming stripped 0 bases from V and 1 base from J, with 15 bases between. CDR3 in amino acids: CAWSVLVAVTNTEAFF. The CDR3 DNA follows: TGTGCCTGGAGTGTCCTTGTGGCGGTCACGAACACTGAAGCTTTCTTT.

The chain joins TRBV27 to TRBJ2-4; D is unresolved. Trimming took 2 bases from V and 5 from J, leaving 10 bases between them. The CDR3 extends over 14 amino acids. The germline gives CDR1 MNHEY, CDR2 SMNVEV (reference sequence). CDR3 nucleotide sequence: TGTGCCAGCAGTTTAAAAAGGAATCAAAACATTCAGTACTTC. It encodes CASSLKRNQNIQYF.

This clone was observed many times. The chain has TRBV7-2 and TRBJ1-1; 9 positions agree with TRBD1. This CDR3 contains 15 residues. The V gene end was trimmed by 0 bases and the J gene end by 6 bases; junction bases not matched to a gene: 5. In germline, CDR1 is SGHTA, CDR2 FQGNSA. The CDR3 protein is CASSLAPTGGSEAFF. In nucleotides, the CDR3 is TGTGCCAGCAGCTTAGCCCCCACAGGGGGCTCTGAAGCTTTCTTT. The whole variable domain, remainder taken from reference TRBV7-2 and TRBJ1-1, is GAGVSQSPSNKVTEKGKDVELRCDPISGHTALYWYRQSLGQGLEFLIYFQGNSAPDKSGLPSDRFSAERTGGSVSTLTIQRTQQEDSAVYLCASSLAPTGGSEAFFGQGTRLTVV.

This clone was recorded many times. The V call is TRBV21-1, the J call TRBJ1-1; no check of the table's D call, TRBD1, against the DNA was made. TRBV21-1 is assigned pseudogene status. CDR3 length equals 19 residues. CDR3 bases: TGTGCCAGCAGCAATTCTAATTGGACAGGGAAAGATGGGAACACTGAAGCTTTCTTT. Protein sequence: CASSNSNWTGKDGNTEAFF.

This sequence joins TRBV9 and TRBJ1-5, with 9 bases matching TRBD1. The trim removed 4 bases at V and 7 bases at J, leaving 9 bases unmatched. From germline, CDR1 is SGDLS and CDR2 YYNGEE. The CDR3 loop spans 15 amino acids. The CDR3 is CASSPTDRGGQPQHF. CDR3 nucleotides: TGTGCCAGCAGCCCCACGGACAGGGGAGGGCAGCCCCAGCATTTT.